The 15 T cell receptor beta chains presented below share a single source sample, sequenced in a study of neurological immune-mediated disorders. One entry per CDR3 protein results from TCRdb running MiXCR on the 5' RACE reads. The sample consists of approximately 16,000 distinct CDR3 sequences, roughly 21% of them appearing once. What was sequenced was PBMCs. The source is a man aged 50 to 59 in good health.

The chain uses TRBV10-3 and TRBJ2-1, with TRBD2 identical over 9 bases. The ends lost 3 bases at V and 4 bases at J; junction bases unmatched: 1. The CDR3 length is 14 residues. From germline, CDR1 is ENHRY and CDR2 SYGVKD. CDR3 in DNA: TGTGCCATCAGTGAACTAGCGGGTTACAATGAGCAGTTCTTC. Its protein product is CAISELAGYNEQFF.

The chain has TRBV5-6 and TRBJ2-5; D unclear. This CDR3 has 12 amino acids. In germline, CDR1 is SGHDT, CDR2 YYEEEE. The V and J ends lost 9 bases and 1 base respectively, with 10 bases between them. The DNA of the CDR3 is TGTGCCATCCTGACCGTCCAAGAGACCCAGTACTTC. Its protein product is CAILTVQETQYF.

This clonotype has a count of ten or more. This chain links TRBV18 with TRBJ2-1; 9 bases agree with TRBD2. Germline assignment: CDR1 KGHSH and CDR2 LQKENI. The CDR3 covers 20 residues. J gave up 0 bases and V 1 base, and 13 bases lay outside the gene matches. The CDR3 bases are TGTGCCAGCTCACCACAAACTGGGGTGACTAGCGGAGCCTCCTACAATGAGCAGTTCTTC. Encoded protein: CASSPQTGVTSGASYNEQFF.

This clonotype was seen repeatedly, ten times or more. The V gene is TRBV7-6, the J gene TRBJ2-1; D possibly corresponds to TRBD2 (6 bases). This CDR3 comprises 14 residues. Trimming took off 1 base at V and 4 bases at J, with 8 bases between the two ends. Germline CDR1 reads SGHVS; CDR2 reads FNYEAQ. The CDR3 reads CASSLDGSYNEQFF. The CDR3 bases are TGTGCCAGCAGCTTAGACGGGAGTTACAATGAGCAGTTCTTC.

The rearrangement links TRBV10-3 to TRBJ1-4; D call uncertain. Per the germline V gene, CDR1 is ENHRY and CDR2 is SYGVKD. Trimming stripped 0 bases from V and 3 bases from J, with 8 bases between. The CDR3 runs 15 residues. In DNA, the CDR3 is TGTGCCATCAGTGAGTCGGTTCAGTCTAATGAAAAACTGTTTTTT. It is translated as CAISESVQSNEKLFF.

This clonotype rates as medium-sized. The chain employs TRBV5-4 and TRBJ2-3; D remains unclear. V lost 4 bases to trimming and J lost 6 bases, with 9 bases between them. Germline V lookup: CDR1 SGHNT, CDR2 YYREEE (reference sequence). The CDR3 contains 12 residues. CDR3 residues: CASSPNLDTQYF. DNA of the CDR3: TGTGCCAGCAGCCCAAACCTTGATACGCAGTATTTT.

This chain links TRBV7-9 with TRBJ2-6; D uncertain. The CDR3 covers 16 residues. V lost 4 bases, J lost 0 bases, and 10 bases lay in between. CDR1 is SEHNR, CDR2 FQNEAQ, per germline (reference sequence). For the CDR3, the DNA is TGTGCCAGCAGCTCAAGGTCCTACTCTGGGGCCAACGTCCTGACTTTC. This translates into CASSSRSYSGANVLTF.

At least ten counts were recorded for this clonotype. The chain has TRBV7-2 and TRBJ2-1; tentatively, D is TRBD2 (5 bases). This CDR3 spans 13 amino acids. The V end was cut by 5 bases, the J end by 4 bases, with 9 bases between. The V gene's germline CDR1 is SGHTA and CDR2 FQGNSA. The CDR3 sequence: CASSDGLYNEQFF. CDR3 DNA sequence: TGTGCCAGCAGCGACGGACTTTACAATGAGCAGTTCTTC.

The chain combines TRBV6-5 with TRBJ1-4; D unclear. V was clipped by 6 bases and J by 7 bases, with 15 bases between them. The CDR3 has 14 residues. The germline V gene has CDR1 MNHEY and CDR2 SVGAGI. The DNA of the CDR3 is TGTGCCAGCAGCAGGAGTCCGGGAAGTGAAAAACTGTTTTTT. Translating it yields CASSRSPGSEKLFF.

Relative to its sample, this clonotype is medium-sized. The gene calls are TRBV27 and TRBJ1-2, with a possible D match to TRBD1 (6 bases). V was pared by 2 bases and J by 8 bases, with 12 bases between. This CDR3 contains 13 residues. Germline V gene lookup returns CDR1 MNHEY and CDR2 SMNVEV (reference sequence). CDR3 residues: CASSLGRRGGYTF. In DNA, the CDR3 is TGTGCCAGCAGTTTAGGAAGGAGGGGGGGCTACACCTTC.

The chain carries TRBV5-1 and TRBJ2-7; D may be TRBD1 (5 bases). The CDR3 totals 13 residues. Germline V lookup: CDR1 SGHRS, CDR2 YFSETQ. The V gene lost 5 bases and the J gene lost 1 base, with 10 bases spanning the gap. The CDR3 DNA sequence: TGCGCCAGCAGATTCACAGGTTCCTACGAGCAGTACTTC. It yields the protein CASRFTGSYEQYF.

This clonotype has a count of ten or more. The chain combines TRBV28 with TRBJ2-5; 9 nucleotides agree with TRBD2. CDR1 and CDR2 from the germline V gene are MDHEN and SYDVKM. V lost 3 bases, J lost 3 bases, and 2 bases stayed unmatched. The CDR3 has 14 residues. Written as DNA, the CDR3 is TGTGCCAGCAGTTTGCGGGGGGGGGAAGAGACCCAGTACTTC. Amino acids: CASSLRGGEETQYF.

This clonotype was picked up many times. The gene calls are TRBV5-1 and TRBJ1-6, with D unresolved. The CDR3 covers 14 residues. V was shortened by 0 bases and J by 7 bases, with 8 bases between the two germline ends. The germline V gene has CDR1 SGHRS and CDR2 YFSETQ. CDR3 in DNA: TGCGCCAGCAGCTTGGGACGGGGAAATTCACCCCTCCACTTT. It codes for CASSLGRGNSPLHF.

This clonotype is termed medium-sized (0.01 to 0.1%). This chain uses TRBV25-1 with TRBJ1-2; D is uncertain. Trimming shortened V by 4 bases and J by 2 bases, and 8 bases separated the two germline ends. CDR3 length: 13 residues. Germline-derived CDR1 and CDR2 are MGHDK and SYGVNS. CDR3 DNA: TGTGCCAGCAGTGTGTTGCAGAACTATGGCTACACCTTC. It specifies CASSVLQNYGYTF.

At least ten counts were recorded for this clonotype. The gene calls are TRBV20-1 and TRBJ2-7, with 7 bases matching TRBD1. The V segment lost 6 bases and the J segment 3 bases; nucleotides outside the gene matches: 2. The germline V gene has CDR1 DFQATT and CDR2 SNEGSKA (reference sequence). This CDR3 is built from 11 residues. The chain's CDR3 is CSAGDSYEQYF. CDR3 coding DNA: TGCAGTGCCGGGGACAGCTACGAGCAGTACTTC.